A single sample gave rise to the 25 T cell receptor beta chains below, sequenced in a study of early T cells in non-severe SARS-CoV-2 infection. TCRdb re-analysed the 5' RACE reads in MiXCR, keeping a single row per CDR3 protein. Counted here are roughly 65,000 distinct CDR3 sequences, 12% occurring once; the ten biggest clones make up over 1.5%. The sample consisted of whole blood. Receptor source: an adult who was a healthcare worker with PCR-confirmed SARS-CoV-2 infection or an uninfected control (not recorded which).

The table lists this clonotype with many counts. This chain uses TRBV20-1 with TRBJ1-5; D gene unclear. The CDR3 is made up of 14 amino acids. Germline loops: CDR1 DFQATT, CDR2 SNEGSKA (reference sequence). CDR3 nucleotide sequence: TGCAGCGTCCGGAGTGGGCGTCGAGATCAGCCCCAGCATTTT. Amino acid sequence: CSVRSGRRDQPQHF.

The CDR3 DNA reads as TGCGCCAGCAGCTTGGGAGCAGGGCTGAACACTGAAGCTTTCTTT. It is translated as CASSLGAGLNTEAFF. The rearrangement joins TRBV5-1 to TRBJ1-1; possibly TRBD1 for D (5 bases). Between the trimmed V and J ends, which lost 0 bases and 0 bases, there was a span of 9 bases. CDR3 length: 15 residues. Germline V lookup: CDR1 SGHRS, CDR2 YFSETQ.

The V and J genes are TRBV5-5 and TRBJ2-2, with D hard to call. V was cut by 0 bases and J by 4 bases, with 4 bases left in between. The CDR3 contains 13 residues. Germline lookup yields CDR1 SGHKS and CDR2 YYEKEE (reference sequence). CDR3 in DNA: TGTGCCAGCAGCTTGGCCCCCACCGGGGAGCTGTTTTTT. Translation gives CASSLAPTGELFF.

There are many counts of this clonotype. The V call is TRBV29-1, the J call TRBJ1-1, with D possibly matching TRBD1 (6 bases). This CDR3 region has 13 residues. The germline gives CDR1 SQVTM, CDR2 ANQGSEA. V was cut by 7 bases and J by 1 base, with 13 bases left in between. The CDR3 sequence is CSGGTRKNTEAFF. In DNA, the CDR3 is TGCAGCGGCGGGACACGAAAGAACACTGAAGCTTTCTTT.

As regards this clonotype: A read error may produce the germline difference seen at one junction end. The rearrangement joins TRBV7-8 to TRBJ1-1; no firm D call. This CDR3 has 15 residues. Germline V gene lookup returns CDR1 SGHVS and CDR2 FQNEAQ. The CDR3 sequence is CVSSIRTTKNTEAFF. For the CDR3, the DNA is TGTGTCAGCAGCATTCGAACGACAAAAAACACTGAAGCTTTCTTT.

This clonotype has a count of ten or more. The chain has TRBV11-3 and TRBJ1-1; unclear D gene. Germline loops: CDR1 SGHNT, CDR2 YENEEA. CDR3 length: 16 amino acids. V was cut by 2 bases and J by 0 bases, with 13 bases left in between. The CDR3: CASSLNLQSMNTEAFF. The CDR3 DNA follows: TGTGCCAGCAGCTTAAACCTACAGTCCATGAACACTGAAGCTTTCTTT.

This clonotype was seen more than once but under ten times. The chain has TRBV29-1 and TRBJ2-3; the D gene is possibly TRBD2 (6 bases). The CDR3 is 10 amino acids. The germline V and J ends were trimmed by 7 bases and 8 bases, with 10 bases remaining between them. CDR1 is SQVTM and CDR2 is ANQGSEA in the germline V gene. The CDR3 is CSGGEATQYF. For the CDR3, the DNA is TGCAGCGGGGGGGAGGCTACGCAGTATTTT.

V gene TRBV11-2 combines with J gene TRBJ2-3; D unclear. Trimming pared 1 base from V and 6 bases from J, leaving 5 bases between. The CDR3 extends over 12 amino acids. CDR1 SGHAT and CDR2 FQNNGV come from the germline V gene. DNA for the CDR3: TGTGCCAGCAGCTTAGTGGTCGATACGCAGTATTTT. It translates to CASSLVVDTQYF.

The chain couples TRBV6-1 to TRBJ2-7; 9 bases align to TRBD1. Germline CDR1 is MNHNS and CDR2 is SASEGT. This CDR3 contains 16 residues. V was pared by 3 bases and J by 4 bases, with 10 bases of the junction left unmatched. CDR3 DNA sequence: TGTGCCAGCAGTGAGGCCTACCACAGGGGGCTGTACGAGCAGTACTTC. Protein product: CASSEAYHRGLYEQYF.

Ten or more counts support this clonotype. The chain links TRBV9 to TRBJ1-2; no definite D call. V was clipped by 4 bases and J by 8 bases, with 15 bases between them. The germline V gene encodes CDR1 SGDLS and CDR2 YYNGEE. CDR3 length equals 13 residues. CDR3 in DNA: TGTGCCAGCAGCCTAGAGGATCTAAGGGGCTACACCTTC. Translation: CASSLEDLRGYTF.

The gene calls are TRBV7-9 and TRBJ2-2; no clear D. Germline V gene data show CDR1 as SEHNR and CDR2 as FQNEAQ (reference sequence). CDR3 length equals 13 residues. Trimming stripped 0 bases from V and 7 bases from J, with 6 bases between. The CDR3 DNA reads TGTGCCAGCAGCTTAGCGAATAGCGGGGAGCTGTTTTTT. As protein: CASSLANSGELFF.

This clonotype was detected ten times or more. The rearrangement joins TRBV20-1 to TRBJ1-2; the D is unclear. Trimming took 2 bases from V and 0 from J, leaving 16 bases between them. The CDR3 contains 16 residues. Germline V lookup: CDR1 DFQATT, CDR2 SNEGSKA (reference sequence). The CDR3 loop is CSARISVKISNYGYTF. DNA for the CDR3: TGCAGTGCTAGAATTTCCGTGAAGATTTCTAACTATGGCTACACCTTC.

The table lists this clonotype with many counts. J is TRBJ1-3 and V is TRBV5-1; unclear D gene. Deletions cut 0 bases from V and 2 bases from J, with 15 bases between. The CDR3 has 17 residues. CDR1 and CDR2 from the germline V gene are SGHRS and YFSETQ. CDR3 nucleotide sequence: TGCGCCAGCAGCTTGGGGAGGACGGGCATTGCTGGAAACACCATATATTTT. Its protein is CASSLGRTGIAGNTIYF.

The chain couples TRBV5-1 to TRBJ2-1; no reliable D call. Germline V gene lookup returns CDR1 SGHRS and CDR2 YFSETQ. V lost 2 bases, J lost 10 bases, and 7 bases lay in between. There are 11 residues in the CDR3. DNA of the CDR3: TGCGCCAGCAGCTTAATGACCGAGCAGTTCTTC. Translated, it gives CASSLMTEQFF.

This clonotype appeared once. This clone may be a read error of a much larger clone one base away. The chain employs TRBV20-1 and TRBJ2-7, with 7 bases matching TRBD1. Germline assignment: CDR1 DFQATT and CDR2 SNEGSKA (reference sequence). The CDR3 is 15 residues long. J lost 2 bases, V lost 1 base, and 8 bases had no gene match. CDR3 nucleotides: TGCAGTGCTAGAGCGAGGGGGCCGGCCACCTACGAGCAGTACTTC. This sequence encodes CSARARGPATYEQYF.

To note about this clonotype: The junction does not match germline at one end; this may be a read error. This chain connects TRBV7-7 to TRBJ1-1, with 7 positions matching TRBD1. CDR1 is SSHAT, CDR2 FNYEAQ, per germline (reference sequence). The CDR3 runs to 16 residues. The CDR3 nucleotides are TGTGCTAGCAGCACACACCCGGGACAGAAGAACACTGAAGCTTTCTTT. Translating it yields CASSTHPGQKNTEAFF.

The chain uses TRBV12-3 or TRBV12-4 and TRBJ1-2, with D possibly matching TRBD1 (6 bases). This CDR3 comprises 15 residues. V lost 3 bases and J lost 5, with 16 bases in between. DNA for the CDR3: TGTGCCAGCAGTTTGGGAGGGGGTTCGTTATATGGCTACACCTTC. Its protein is CASSLGGGSLYGYTF.

This clonotype was seen at least ten times. The chain recombines TRBV3-1 with TRBJ2-1; perhaps TRBD2 as D (5 bases). CDR1 and CDR2 (germline): LGHDT, YNNKEL (reference sequence). This CDR3 is built from 17 residues. Trimming stripped 4 bases from V and 0 bases from J, with 16 bases between. This CDR3 reads CASSRTEALSSYNEQFF. CDR3 in DNA: TGTGCCAGCAGCCGTACGGAGGCGCTCAGCTCCTACAATGAGCAGTTCTTC.

This clonotype appeared a few times. V usage is TRBV7-9 and J usage is TRBJ2-5; the D gene is possibly TRBD2 (5 bases). The germline gives CDR1 SEHNR, CDR2 FQNEAQ (reference sequence). The V end lost 3 bases, the J end lost 0 bases, and 8 bases lay between the germline ends. This CDR3 has 14 amino acids. The CDR3 reads CASSFGEYQETQYF. The CDR3 DNA reads TGTGCCAGCAGCTTTGGGGAGTACCAAGAGACCCAGTACTTC.

This rearrangement joins TRBV5-5 to TRBJ1-1, with a possible D match to TRBD1 (5 bases). Trimming pared 0 bases from V and 5 bases from J, leaving 8 bases between. CDR1 and CDR2 from the germline V gene are SGHKS and YYEKEE (reference sequence). This CDR3 has 13 amino acids. CDR3 DNA: TGTGCCAGCAGCTTGGAGGGGTGGACTGAAGCTTTCTTT. Translated: CASSLEGWTEAFF.

This clonotype was observed at least ten times. The CDR3 sequence: CASSRPGEQFF. CDR3 in DNA: TGTGCCAGCAGTCGCCCGGGGGAGCAGTTCTTC. The chain uses TRBV6-2 or TRBV6-3 and TRBJ2-1; D possibly corresponds to TRBD2 (5 bases). Germline V gene sequence: CDR1 MNHEY, CDR2 SVGEGT. Trimming cost V 5 bases and J 10 bases, with 9 bases left between them. This CDR3 region has 11 residues.

This clonotype appeared many times. The chain joins TRBV7-8 to TRBJ1-5; D is undetermined. From germline, CDR1 is SGHVS and CDR2 FQNEAQ. V lost 1 base to trimming and J lost 6 bases, with 7 bases between them. This CDR3 region has 13 residues. CDR3 nucleotides: TGTGCCAGCAGCTTAGATCGGGGTCAGCCCCAGCATTTT. Its translation is CASSLDRGQPQHF.

The chain couples TRBV6-5 to TRBJ1-2; TRBD1 aligns across 8 bases. This CDR3 is 19 amino acids long. Trimming removed 2 bases from V and 4 bases from J; junction bases left unmatched: 18. CDR1 and CDR2 from the germline V gene are MNHEY and SVGAGI. The CDR3 region has the DNA TGTGCCAGCAGTTACCGATATACAGGGGGAAAAGTCGACTTCTATGGCTACACCTTC. Translated: CASSYRYTGGKVDFYGYTF.

This clonotype was observed at least ten times. The V gene is TRBV20-1, the J gene TRBJ2-1, with 11 bases fitting TRBD2. J gave up 5 bases and V 6 bases, and 6 bases lay outside the gene matches. Germline V CDR1 and CDR2: DFQATT, SNEGSKA (reference sequence). The CDR3 has 14 residues. CDR3 nucleotides: TGCAGTGCATCGCTAGCGGGGGGCCACAATGAGCAGTTCTTC. Translation gives CSASLAGGHNEQFF.

The sample holds many counts of this clonotype. The V call is TRBV11-2, the J call TRBJ2-7; no clear D gene. V dropped 4 bases and J dropped 2 bases, with 6 bases sitting between them. The CDR3 spans 12 residues. Germline CDR1 SGHAT, CDR2 FQNNGV. The CDR3 coding sequence is TGTGCCAGCAGCTACTTAACCTACGAGCAGTACTTC. The encoded protein is CASSYLTYEQYF.